The T cell receptor (beta chain) described here comes from a study of T cell repertoires in cytomegalovirus infection. Study information: CMV infection together with matching HLA type was indicated by public TCR beta signatures.

The V gene end was trimmed by 7 bases and the J gene end by 2 bases; junction bases not matched to a gene: 4. CDR3 size: 15 residues. Germline V gene sequence: CDR1 ENHRY, CDR2 SYGVKD. This clonotype has just a few counts. What it binds is unknown. Study-level points and caveats: Dominating the ex vivo response were TCR beta clonotypes that were CMV-specific and HLA-C-restricted.

In TCRdb, the reads were re-called with MiXCR into one record per CDR3 protein. The table has 750,000 to 900,000 distinct CDR3 sequences, 29% seen once; the top ten hold around 13%. The chain links TRBV10-3 to TRBJ2-1; 11 bases line up with TRBD2. The sequences come from cultured CD8+ T cells from PBMCs, collected from culture after CMV antigen stimulation. This clonotype was obtained from a human donor in good health (CMV status not recorded). Some clones in this sample may be carry-over from other donors' samples. CDR3 nucleotide sequence: TGTGCCATCACCGATAGCGGGGGGGCCTACAATGAGCAGTTCTTC. It translates to CAITDSGGAYNEQFF.